The rows below give T cell receptor beta chains drawn from one sample of a study of T cell changes during pregnancy in multiple sclerosis. Libraries were prepared by immunoSEQ multiplex PCR; TCRdb keeps only in-frame clonotypes and omits some of them. The top ten hold approximately 1.4% of the sample, which has nearly 70,000 clones, about 91% seen once. The sample consisted of peripheral blood, taken in the second trimester of pregnancy. The receptors were gathered from a female donor in good health, enrolled as a control in a pregnancy study. Each CDR3 is given with its conserved first and last residue. A D gene is named only where the DNA matches it firmly.

cdr3_length j_call v_call d_call cdr3_aa cdr3_nt
17 TRBJ1-5 TRBV7-8 TRBD1 CASTFSRDRHSNQPQHF TGTGCCAGCACCTTCTCTCGGGACAGGCATAGCAATCAGCCCCAGCATTTT
16 TRBJ2-3 TRBV7-2 TRBD2 CASRWTSGSPTDTQYF TGTGCCAGCAGGTGGACTAGCGGGTCTCCCACAGATACGCAGTATTTT
15 TRBJ2-3 TRBV4-1 . CASSQGPHLADTQYF TGCGCCAGCAGCCAAGGCCCACATCTCGCAGATACGCAGTATTTT
17 TRBJ2-5 TRBV25-1 TRBD1 CASRTFPGTVHQETQYF TGTGCCAGCAGAACTTTCCCCGGGACAGTTCATCAAGAGACCCAGTACTTC
12 TRBJ1-2 TRBV2 . CASSETGDGYTF TGTGCCAGCAGTGAAACGGGGGATGGCTACACCTTC
15 TRBJ2-7 TRBV11-2 TRBD1 CASNSIGTGGSEQYF TGTGCCAGCAACTCTATTGGGACAGGGGGCTCCGAGCAGTACTTC
14 TRBJ1-1 TRBV29-1 TRBD1 CSVTGGSGNTEAFF TGCAGCGTAACAGGGGGCAGCGGGAACACTGAAGCTTTCTTT
14 TRBJ1-4 TRBV5-1 . CASSLTSTNEKLFF TGCGCCAGCAGCTTGACATCTACTAATGAAAAACTGTTTTTT
16 TRBJ1-5 TRBV28 TRBD1 CASIKIGQGANQPQHF TGTGCCAGCATCAAGATAGGACAGGGGGCGAATCAGCCCCAGCATTTT
18 TRBJ2-7 TRBV2 . CASIFENTLGPGYHEQYF TGTGCCAGCATCTTCGAAAATACTCTAGGACCGGGGTACCACGAGCAGTACTTC
15 TRBJ2-2 TRBV7-9 TRBD1 CASEQGTANTGELFF TGTGCCAGCGAACAGGGGACCGCGAACACCGGGGAGCTGTTTTTT
16 TRBJ1-3 TRBV5-6 . CASSLGQPSSGNTIYF TGTGCCAGCAGCTTAGGACAGCCGAGCTCTGGAAACACCATATATTTT
13 TRBJ1-1 TRBV29-1 TRBD1 CSVQGQANTEAFF TGCAGCGTTCAAGGACAGGCGAACACTGAAGCTTTCTTT
13 TRBJ1-5 TRBV27 . CASSLLGGRPQHF TGTGCCAGCAGTTTATTAGGAGGGCGGCCCCAGCATTTT